A single sample is the source of the 11 T cell receptor beta chains below, sequenced in a study of cytomegalovirus exposure and HLA in healthy donors. PCR involved 60 Vbeta and 13 Jbeta primers. Only in-frame clones appear in the TCRdb table, and some are missing; sequencing was by immunoSEQ multiplex PCR. The sample yields 100,000 or so clones, about three quarters seen once. Sequencing used PBMCs. All receptors come from a man aged 40-55 years in good health and CMV-seronegative.

The V gene is TRBV2, the J gene TRBJ1-1; no reliable D call. The ends were cut back, 7 bases at V and 3 bases at J, with 15 bases in the middle. CDR1 and CDR2 from the germline V gene are SNHLY and FYNNEI. The CDR3 sequence is 14 residues long. CDR3 coding DNA: TGTGCCAGCACTCGAGGAACGGAGGACACTGAAGCTTTCTTT. Translation gives CASTRGTEDTEAFF.

The chain joins TRBV29-1 to TRBJ2-1; 11 bases agree with TRBD1. The CDR3 consists of 18 residues. Germline assignment: CDR1 SQVTM and CDR2 ANQGSEA. The trim removed 7 bases at V and 3 bases at J, leaving 17 bases unmatched. The CDR3 bases are TGCAGCGCCGGACAGGGGGCGTTCGGCGGCCTAGGCTACAATGAGCAGTTCTTC. It encodes CSAGQGAFGGLGYNEQFF.

This chain connects TRBV5-8 to TRBJ1-5, with 8 bases aligning to TRBD1. This CDR3 has 14 amino acids. V gave up 4 bases and J gave up 5 bases; unmatched junction bases: 5. Germline CDR1 reads SGHTS; CDR2 reads YDEGEE. CDR3 loop: CASSIYRGYQPQHF. CDR3 bases: TGTGCCAGCAGCATTTACAGGGGGTATCAGCCCCAGCATTTT.

The V call is TRBV9, the J call TRBJ1-1; 7 bases are shared with TRBD1. CDR3 size: 14 residues. Germline loops: CDR1 SGDLS, CDR2 YYNGEE. Trimming cost V 4 bases and J 0 bases; bases outside gene matches: 3. CDR3 sequence (DNA): TGTGCCAGCAGCCCCAGGGGGGTGAACACTGAAGCTTTCTTT. Protein product: CASSPRGVNTEAFF.

The chain is built from TRBV11-2 and TRBJ2-7, with D tentatively TRBD1 (6 bases). The CDR3 has 15 residues. The V end was cut by 0 bases, the J end by 3 bases, with 12 bases between. Per the germline V gene, CDR1 is SGHAT and CDR2 is FQNNGV. The CDR3 reads CASSLDLGQIYEQYF. CDR3 DNA: TGTGCCAGCAGCTTAGACCTCGGACAGATCTACGAGCAGTACTTC.

The rearrangement joins TRBV7-8 to TRBJ1-2; D is possibly TRBD1 (6 bases). V was shortened by 2 bases and J by 6 bases, with 16 bases between the two germline ends. Germline CDR1 is SGHVS and CDR2 is FQNEAQ. The CDR3 consists of 15 residues. The CDR3 DNA reads TGTGCCAGCAGCTTAATTCAGGGGCAAGTCGATGGCTACACCTTC. This codes for CASSLIQGQVDGYTF.

V is TRBV10-3 and J is TRBJ1-6; 10 bases align to TRBD1. The CDR3 loop spans 15 amino acids. Germline CDR1 reads ENHRY; CDR2 reads SYGVKD. After removal of 2 bases from V and 10 bases from J, the junction contained 5 bases not matched to a gene. CDR3 sequence reads: CAISETGTGESPLHF. CDR3 nucleotide sequence: TGTGCCATCAGTGAGACCGGGACAGGGGAATCACCCCTCCACTTT.

Details on this clone: The junction differs from germline at one of its ends, possibly a read error. The sample contains more than one DNA sequence encoding this CDR3. V and J are TRBV28 and TRBJ1-5; the D gene is possibly TRBD1 (5 bases). The CDR3 sequence is 16 residues long. Germline V CDR1 and CDR2: MDHEN, SYDVKM. CDR3 amino acids: CASSFLPGKGNQPQHF. The CDR3 bases are TGTGCTAGCAGTTTTCTCCCAGGGAAGGGAAATCAGCCCCAGCATTTT.

This chain joins TRBV9 and TRBJ2-7; D may be TRBD2 (5 bases). Germline CDR1 and CDR2: SGDLS and YYNGEE. The CDR3 contains 15 residues. V was cut by 0 bases and J by 2 bases, with 12 bases left in between. In nucleotides, the CDR3 is TGTGCCAGCAGCGTAGCTGTGGGAGCGGCCTACGAGCAGTACTTC. Translated: CASSVAVGAAYEQYF.

This clone was seen once. The chain has TRBV18 and TRBJ2-7; TRBD1 is a possible D gene (5 bases). Germline CDR1 reads KGHSH; CDR2 reads LQKENI. V shed 2 bases and J shed 9 bases, with 20 bases lying between them. The CDR3 is 15 amino acids. CDR3 in amino acids: CASSPTSSPSTGQYF. CDR3 DNA: TGTGCCAGCTCACCAACATCCAGTCCAAGCACAGGGCAGTACTTC. Together with reference TRBV18 and TRBJ2-7, the CDR3 gives the full variable domain: NAGVMQNPRHLVRRRGQEARLRCSPMKGHSHVYWYRQLPEEGLKFMVYLQKENIIDESGMPKERFSAEFPKEGPSILRIQQVVRGDSAAYFCASSPTSSPSTGQYFGPGTRLTVT.

This chain uses TRBV5-1 with TRBJ2-1; weak D call: TRBD2 (6 bases). Germline V gene sequence: CDR1 SGHRS, CDR2 YFSETQ. The length of the CDR3 is 12 residues. Trimming removed 4 bases from V and 12 bases from J, with 14 bases in between. CDR3 in DNA: TGCGCCAGCAGCGTGACTAGAATCGCGCAGTTCTTC. Amino acid sequence: CASSVTRIAQFF.